A single sample gave rise to the 18 T cell receptor beta chains below, sequenced in a study of blood T cell repertoires in COVID-19. Sequencing was performed with immunoSEQ multiplex PCR; in TCRdb, only in-frame clones are kept and a portion is missing. The data hold roughly 200,000 clones, with about 80% observed a single time. The sequenced sample consisted of peripheral blood. These receptors were obtained from a man between 65 and 85 years old with active or convalescent COVID-19.

Comments on this clone: The junction shows a germline mismatch at one end, possibly a read error. The J gene is TRBJ1-2, the V gene TRBV6-1; D unclear. CDR3 length: 14 residues. Germline V gene data show CDR1 as MNHNS and CDR2 as SASEGT. The CDR3 DNA follows: TGTGCCAACAGTGATTGGCAGGAGGAGGATGGCTACACCTTC. Encoded protein: CANSDWQEEDGYTF.

The V and J genes are TRBV10-3 and TRBJ1-5; the D is unclear. Germline CDR1 is ENHRY and CDR2 is SYGVKD. Trimming shortened V by 0 bases and J by 8 bases, and 5 bases separated the two germline ends. The CDR3 totals 12 residues. The CDR3 protein is CAISESGEPQHF. For the CDR3, the DNA is TGTGCCATCAGTGAGTCGGGCGAGCCCCAGCATTTT.

The chain joins TRBV7-2 to TRBJ2-3; D might be TRBD1 (5 bases). Germline-derived CDR1 and CDR2 are SGHTA and FQGNSA. V shed 5 bases and J shed 8 bases, with 14 bases lying between them. CDR3 length: 13 residues. The CDR3 sequence: CASSRLSRGTQYF. In DNA form, the CDR3 reads TGTGCCAGCAGCCGCCTCTCAAGGGGTACGCAGTATTTT.

The V and J genes are TRBV14 and TRBJ1-1; maybe TRBD1 (5 bases). V lost 5 bases, J lost 4 bases, and 11 bases lay in between. The CDR3 runs 13 residues. From germline, CDR1 is SGHDN and CDR2 FVKESK. The CDR3 bases are TGTGCCAGCAGCGGGACTCGCGGCACTGAAGCTTTCTTT. Protein: CASSGTRGTEAFF.

V and J are TRBV12-3 or TRBV12-4 and TRBJ1-2; the D is unclear. The CDR3 runs to 12 residues. Trimming removed 3 bases from V and 7 bases from J, with 9 bases in between. This CDR3 is CASSLPGFGYTF. The DNA for the CDR3 is TGTGCCAGCAGTTTGCCCGGGTTTGGCTACACCTTC.

The table lists this clone with a count of one. V is TRBV7-2 and J is TRBJ2-5; 9 positions match TRBD2. The CDR3 consists of 16 residues. Germline trimming cut 4 bases from V and 5 bases from J; bases unmatched to any gene: 11. Per germline, CDR1 SGHTA and CDR2 FQGNSA. This CDR3 is CASSSSGAGGIETQYF. The CDR3 DNA sequence: TGTGCCAGCAGCTCCTCCGGGGCGGGGGGGATCGAGACCCAGTACTTC.

This rearrangement joins TRBV27 to TRBJ1-6; TRBD1 agrees at 7 bases. CDR1 is MNHEY and CDR2 is SMNVEV in the germline V gene (reference sequence). CDR3 length: 14 amino acids. The trim removed 4 bases at V and 10 bases at J, leaving 7 bases unmatched. The CDR3 region is CASSWGTDGSPLHF. The DNA of the CDR3 is TGTGCCAGCAGTTGGGGGACAGATGGGTCACCCCTCCACTTT.

This clone was found many times. This rearrangement joins TRBV9 to TRBJ2-2; 11 positions agree with TRBD2. Germline values: CDR1 SGDLS, CDR2 YYNGEE. The junction had 8 bases not matched to a gene; V was cut back by 5 bases and J by 2 bases. The CDR3 consists of 17 residues. The CDR3 protein is CASRGRGTSGNTGELFF. The CDR3 DNA follows: TGTGCCAGCAGAGGAAGGGGGACTAGCGGTAACACCGGGGAGCTGTTTTTT.

V and J are TRBV5-1 and TRBJ1-2; 8 bases map to TRBD1. CDR1 SGHRS and CDR2 YFSETQ come from the germline V gene. The CDR3 sequence is 14 residues long. V lost 3 bases, J lost 2 bases, and 3 bases stayed unmatched. Here the CDR3 DNA reads TGCGCCAGCAGCTCAGGGGGCGCGAACTATGGCTACACCTTC. Protein: CASSSGGANYGYTF.

The chain couples TRBV5-4 to TRBJ2-5, with D possibly TRBD1 on 5 matching bases. The V gene's germline CDR1 is SGHNT and CDR2 YYREEE (reference sequence). Trimming left V 3 bases short and J 1 base short, with 10 bases between. The CDR3 consists of 14 residues. This chain's CDR3 is CASSSKTAQETQYF. CDR3 nucleotides: TGTGCCAGCAGCTCAAAGACAGCCCAAGAGACCCAGTACTTC. The entire variable domain, with the rest obtained from reference TRBV5-4 and TRBJ2-5, is as follows: ETGVTQSPTHLIKTRGQQVTLRCSSQSGHNTVSWYQQALGQGPQFIFQYYREEENGRGNFPPRFSGLQFPNYSSELNVNALELDDSALYLCASSSKTAQETQYFGPGTRLLVL.

The chain is built from TRBV18 and TRBJ2-1; a weak D match, TRBD1 (5 bases). V gave up 0 bases and J gave up 2 bases, with 8 bases separating them. CDR1 and CDR2 from the germline V gene are KGHSH and LQKENI. CDR3 length equals 15 residues. CDR3 region: CASSPPTVTYNEQFF. The CDR3 DNA follows: TGTGCCAGCTCACCACCGACAGTTACCTACAATGAGCAGTTCTTC.

The V call is TRBV18, the J call TRBJ1-2, with D maybe TRBD1 (6 bases). The ends were cut back, 2 bases at V and 7 bases at J, with 17 bases in the middle. Germline CDR1 reads KGHSH; CDR2 reads LQKENI. The CDR3 has 15 amino acids. As DNA, the CDR3 is TGTGCCAGCTCACCAGAAGTTTACAGGGACGCTGGCTACACCTTC. As protein: CASSPEVYRDAGYTF.

This clone was counted only a few times. The chain uses TRBV19 and TRBJ1-2; 9 bases are a match to TRBD1. Germline CDR1 reads LNHDA; CDR2 reads SQIVND (reference sequence). CDR3 size: 13 residues. The junction had 5 bases not matched to a gene; V was cut back by 8 bases and J by 4 bases. CDR3 protein: CASGDRALYGYTF. The CDR3 bases are TGTGCCAGTGGGGACAGGGCTCTCTATGGCTACACCTTC. Drawing the rest from reference TRBV19 and TRBJ1-2, the complete variable domain is DGGITQSPKYLFRKEGQNVTLSCEQNLNHDAMYWYRQDPGQGLRLIYYSQIVNDFQKGDIAEGYSVSREKKESFPLTVTSAQKNPTAFYLCASGDRALYGYTFGSGTRLTVV.

This sequence joins TRBV3-1 (or the pseudogene TRBV3-2) and TRBJ2-1; D ambiguous. Germline V gene lookup returns CDR1 LGHDT and CDR2 YNNKEL (reference sequence). Trimming cost V 1 base and J 8 bases, with 12 bases left between them. This CDR3 spans 14 amino acids. CDR3 DNA: TGTGCCAGCAGCCAAGCCTTCCTGTCCTATGAGCAGTTCTTC. Translating gives CASSQAFLSYEQFF.

J is TRBJ1-5 and V is TRBV6-4, with D perhaps TRBD1 (5 bases). The CDR3 loop spans 15 amino acids. Between the trimmed V and J ends, which lost 5 bases and 0 bases, there was a span of 11 bases. Per germline, CDR1 MRHNA and CDR2 SNTAGT. CDR3 DNA: TGTGCCAGCAGTCGACAGTTAGATAGCAATCAGCCCCAGCATTTT. Its translation is CASSRQLDSNQPQHF.

This clone has just a few counts. The chain couples TRBV10-3 to TRBJ1-3; D not certain. V shed 4 bases and J shed 0 bases, with 10 bases lying between them. The CDR3 extends over 15 amino acids. CDR1 is ENHRY and CDR2 is SYGVKD in the germline V gene. DNA for the CDR3: TGTGCCATCAGTGTAGGAGCTATCTCTGGAAACACCATATATTTT. Translated, it gives CAISVGAISGNTIYF.

The rearrangement joins TRBV5-8 to TRBJ2-7; the match to TRBD2 covers 10 bases. Trimming removed 6 bases from V and 5 bases from J; junction bases left unmatched: 5. The CDR3 is made up of 13 amino acids. Looked up from germline, CDR1 is SGHTS and CDR2 is YDEGEE. The CDR3 sequence is CASKKRGGDEQYF. CDR3 DNA: TGTGCCAGCAAGAAGCGGGGGGGCGACGAGCAGTACTTC.

This clone was found a few times. The chain combines TRBV11-2 with TRBJ2-1; the match to TRBD1 covers 7 bases. The CDR3 extends over 15 amino acids. V gave up 6 bases and J gave up 4 bases; unmatched junction bases: 9. Germline V gene data show CDR1 as SGHAT and CDR2 as FQNNGV. CDR3 sequence: CASRFRGLIYNEQFF. For the CDR3, the DNA is TGTGCCAGCAGATTCAGGGGGTTGATTTACAATGAGCAGTTCTTC.